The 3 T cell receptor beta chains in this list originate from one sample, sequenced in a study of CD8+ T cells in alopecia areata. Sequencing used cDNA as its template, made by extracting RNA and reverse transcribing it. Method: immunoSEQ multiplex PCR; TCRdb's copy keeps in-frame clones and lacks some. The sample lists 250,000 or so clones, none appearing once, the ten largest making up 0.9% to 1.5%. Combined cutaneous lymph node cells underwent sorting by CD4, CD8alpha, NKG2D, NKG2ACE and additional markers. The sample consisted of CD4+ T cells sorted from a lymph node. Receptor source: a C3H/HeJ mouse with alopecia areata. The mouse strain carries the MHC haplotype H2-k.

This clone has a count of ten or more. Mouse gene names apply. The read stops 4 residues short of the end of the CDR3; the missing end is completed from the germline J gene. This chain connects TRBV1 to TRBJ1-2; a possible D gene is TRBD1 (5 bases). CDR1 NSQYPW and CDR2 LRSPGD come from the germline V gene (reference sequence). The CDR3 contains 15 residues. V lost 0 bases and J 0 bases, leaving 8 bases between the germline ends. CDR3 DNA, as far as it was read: TGCACCTGCAGTGCAGATTGGGGGGCAAACTCC. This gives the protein CTCSADWGANS. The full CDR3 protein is CTCSADWGANSDYTF.

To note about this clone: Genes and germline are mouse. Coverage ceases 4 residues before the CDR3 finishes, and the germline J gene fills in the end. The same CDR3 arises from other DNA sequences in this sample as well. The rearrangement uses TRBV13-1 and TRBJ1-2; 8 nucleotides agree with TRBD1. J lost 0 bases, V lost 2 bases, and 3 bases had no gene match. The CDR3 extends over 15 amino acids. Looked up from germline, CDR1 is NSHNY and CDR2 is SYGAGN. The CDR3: CASSEDRGANSDYTF. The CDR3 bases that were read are TGTGCCAGCAGTGAAGACAGGGGTGCAAACTCC.

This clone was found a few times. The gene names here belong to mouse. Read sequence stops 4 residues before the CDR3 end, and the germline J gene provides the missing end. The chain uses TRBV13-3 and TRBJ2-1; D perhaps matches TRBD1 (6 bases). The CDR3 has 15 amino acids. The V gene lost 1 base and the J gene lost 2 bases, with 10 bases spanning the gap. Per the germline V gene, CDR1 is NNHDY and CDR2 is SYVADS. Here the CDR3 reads CASSDPTGYYAEQFF. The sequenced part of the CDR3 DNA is TGTGCCAGCAGTGATCCCACAGGGTACTATGCT.